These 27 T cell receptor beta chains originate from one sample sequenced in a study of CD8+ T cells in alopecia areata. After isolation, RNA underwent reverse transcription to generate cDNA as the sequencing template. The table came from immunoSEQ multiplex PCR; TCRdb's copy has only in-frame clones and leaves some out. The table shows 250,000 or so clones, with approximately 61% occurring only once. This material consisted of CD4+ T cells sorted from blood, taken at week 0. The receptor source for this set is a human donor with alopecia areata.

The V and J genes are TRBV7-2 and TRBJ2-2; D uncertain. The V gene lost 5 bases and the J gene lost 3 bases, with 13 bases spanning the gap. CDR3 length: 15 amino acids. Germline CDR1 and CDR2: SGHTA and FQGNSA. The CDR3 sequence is CASSKAGPDTGELFF. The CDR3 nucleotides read TGTGCCAGCAGCAAAGCCGGGCCCGACACCGGGGAGCTGTTTTTT.

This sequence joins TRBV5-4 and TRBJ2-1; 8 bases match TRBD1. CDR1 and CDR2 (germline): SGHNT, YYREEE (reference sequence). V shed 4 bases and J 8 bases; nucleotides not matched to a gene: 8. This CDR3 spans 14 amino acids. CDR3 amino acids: CASSTSDRGHEQFF. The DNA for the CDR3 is TGTGCCAGCAGCACCTCCGACAGGGGCCATGAGCAGTTCTTC. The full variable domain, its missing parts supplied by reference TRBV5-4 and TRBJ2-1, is ETGVTQSPTHLIKTRGQQVTLRCSSQSGHNTVSWYQQALGQGPQFIFQYYREEENGRGNFPPRFSGLQFPNYSSELNVNALELDDSALYLCASSTSDRGHEQFFGPGTRLTVL.

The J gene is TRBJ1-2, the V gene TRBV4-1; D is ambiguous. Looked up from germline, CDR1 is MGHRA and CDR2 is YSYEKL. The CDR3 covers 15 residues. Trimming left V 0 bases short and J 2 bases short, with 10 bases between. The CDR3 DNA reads TGCGCCAGCAGCCAAGATCCGGGCTTCAACTATGGCTACACCTTC. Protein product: CASSQDPGFNYGYTF.

The CDR3 DNA follows: TGCGCCAGCAGCCCGGGACTAGCGGGGGGGCGCAACACCGGGGAGCTGTTTTTT. This sequence encodes CASSPGLAGGRNTGELFF. This chain connects TRBV5-1 to TRBJ2-2; 16 bases are a match to TRBD2. V was pared by 4 bases and J by 2 bases, with 5 bases of the junction left unmatched. Germline V gene sequence: CDR1 SGHRS, CDR2 YFSETQ. The CDR3 totals 18 residues.

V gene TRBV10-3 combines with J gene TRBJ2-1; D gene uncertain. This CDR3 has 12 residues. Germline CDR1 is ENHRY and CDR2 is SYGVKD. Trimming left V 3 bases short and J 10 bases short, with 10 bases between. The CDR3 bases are TGTGCCATCAGTGAACAGCGTTACGAGCAGTTCTTC. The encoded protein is CAISEQRYEQFF.

CDR3 sequence (DNA): TGTGCCTGGAGTACGGGACAGGGTCTGTCCGGGGAGCTGTTTTTT. Residues: CAWSTGQGLSGELFF. V is TRBV30 and J is TRBJ2-2; 9 positions agree with TRBD1. The J segment lost 6 bases and the V segment lost 2 bases, leaving 7 bases of the junction unmatched. CDR3 size: 15 residues. The germline CDR1 and CDR2 sequences are GTSNPN and SVGIG (reference sequence).

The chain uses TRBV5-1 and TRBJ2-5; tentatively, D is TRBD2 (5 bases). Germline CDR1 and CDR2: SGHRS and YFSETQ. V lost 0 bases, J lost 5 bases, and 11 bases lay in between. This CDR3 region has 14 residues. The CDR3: CASSLDAGSETQYF. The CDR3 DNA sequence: TGCGCCAGCAGCTTGGATGCGGGTTCGGAGACCCAGTACTTC.

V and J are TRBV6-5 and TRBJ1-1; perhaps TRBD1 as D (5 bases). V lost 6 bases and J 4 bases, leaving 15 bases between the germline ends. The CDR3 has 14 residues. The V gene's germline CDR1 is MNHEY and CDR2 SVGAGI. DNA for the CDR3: TGTGCCAGCAGACCACAGGCCCCGGGCACTGAAGCTTTCTTT. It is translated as CASRPQAPGTEAFF.

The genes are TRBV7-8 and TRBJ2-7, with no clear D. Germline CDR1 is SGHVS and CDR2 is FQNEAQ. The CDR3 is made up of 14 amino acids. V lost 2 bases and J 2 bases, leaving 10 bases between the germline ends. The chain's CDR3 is CASSLSDRAYEQYF. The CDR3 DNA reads TGTGCCAGCAGCTTATCCGACCGCGCCTACGAGCAGTACTTC.

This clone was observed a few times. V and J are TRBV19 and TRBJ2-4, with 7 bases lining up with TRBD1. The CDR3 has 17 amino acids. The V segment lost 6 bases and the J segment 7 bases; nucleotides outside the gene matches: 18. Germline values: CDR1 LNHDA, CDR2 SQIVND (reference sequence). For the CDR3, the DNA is TGTGCCAGTAGCACTCATCCTCTGAAGGGGGCTCGGAACATTCAGTACTTC. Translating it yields CASSTHPLKGARNIQYF.

This CDR3 is CASTTGRDREFF. Here the CDR3 DNA reads TGCGCCAGCACCACCGGCCGGGACAGAGAGTTCTTC. J is TRBJ2-1 and V is TRBV23-1; 7 positions agree with TRBD1. TRBV23-1 is sorted into the ORF group, with uncertain function. This CDR3 is built from 12 residues. Unmatched junction bases numbered 11, after V lost 7 bases and J lost 14 bases.

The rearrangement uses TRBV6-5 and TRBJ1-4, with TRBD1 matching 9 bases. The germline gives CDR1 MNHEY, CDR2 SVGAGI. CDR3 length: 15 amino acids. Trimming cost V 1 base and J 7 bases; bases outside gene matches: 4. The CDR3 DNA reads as TGTGCCAGCAGTTACTTACAGGGGGCGATTGAAAAACTGTTTTTT. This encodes CASSYLQGAIEKLFF.

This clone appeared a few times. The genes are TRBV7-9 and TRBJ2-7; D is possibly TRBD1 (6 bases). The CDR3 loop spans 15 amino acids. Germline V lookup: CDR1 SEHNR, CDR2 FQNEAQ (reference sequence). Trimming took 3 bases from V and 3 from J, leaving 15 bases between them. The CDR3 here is CASSFPTGLNYEQYF. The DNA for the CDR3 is TGTGCCAGCAGCTTCCCAACAGGGTTGAACTACGAGCAGTACTTC.

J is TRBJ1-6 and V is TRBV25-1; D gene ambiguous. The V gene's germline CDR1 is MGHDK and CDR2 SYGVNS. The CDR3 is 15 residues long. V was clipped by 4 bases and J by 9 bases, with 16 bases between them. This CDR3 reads CASSAQGASGSPLHF. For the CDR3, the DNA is TGTGCCAGCAGTGCCCAAGGAGCTTCTGGTTCACCCCTCCACTTT. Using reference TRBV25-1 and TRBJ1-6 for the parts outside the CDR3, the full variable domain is EADIYQTPRYLVIGTGKKITLECSQTMGHDKMYWYQQDPGMELHLIHYSYGVNSTEKGDLSSESTVSRIRTEHFPLTLESARPSHTSQYLCASSAQGASGSPLHFGNGTRLTVT.

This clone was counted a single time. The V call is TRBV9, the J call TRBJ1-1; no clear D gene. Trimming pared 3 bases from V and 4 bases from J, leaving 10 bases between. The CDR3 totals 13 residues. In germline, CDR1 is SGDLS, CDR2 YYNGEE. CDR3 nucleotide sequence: TGTGCCAGCAGCGCCTCCCGCGTCACTGAAGCTTTCTTT. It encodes CASSASRVTEAFF.

CDR3 in amino acids: CASSPASGGAGFGANVLTF. CDR3 bases: TGCGCCAGCAGCCCGGCTAGCGGGGGGGCCGGCTTTGGGGCCAACGTCCTGACTTTC. The J gene is TRBJ2-6, the V gene TRBV4-3; 12 bases match TRBD2. The CDR3 spans 19 residues. Germline V gene lookup returns CDR1 LGHNA and CDR2 YSLEER. The V gene end was trimmed by 4 bases and the J gene end by 3 bases; junction bases not matched to a gene: 10.

Written as DNA, the CDR3 is TGTGCCAGCAGCCGAGACCTGGTGGGGCAGTTCTTC. Its protein is CASSRDLVGQFF. The chain joins TRBV7-9 to TRBJ2-1, with D hard to call. The V end lost 5 bases, the J end lost 12 bases, and 14 bases lay between the germline ends. Germline loops: CDR1 SEHNR, CDR2 FQNEAQ (reference sequence). This CDR3 comprises 12 residues.

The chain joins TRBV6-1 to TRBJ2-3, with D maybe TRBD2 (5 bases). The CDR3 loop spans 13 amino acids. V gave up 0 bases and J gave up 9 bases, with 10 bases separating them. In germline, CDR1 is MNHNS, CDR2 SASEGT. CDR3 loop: CASSEAARGTQYF. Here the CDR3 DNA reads TGTGCCAGCAGTGAAGCGGCCCGAGGGACGCAGTATTTT.

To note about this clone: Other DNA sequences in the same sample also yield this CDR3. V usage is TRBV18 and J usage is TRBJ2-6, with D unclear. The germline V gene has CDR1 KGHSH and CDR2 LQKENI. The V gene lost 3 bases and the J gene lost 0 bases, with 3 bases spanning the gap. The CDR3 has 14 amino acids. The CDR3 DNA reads TGTGCCAGCTCACCTCCCTCTGGGGCCAACGTCCTGACTTTC. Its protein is CASSPPSGANVLTF.

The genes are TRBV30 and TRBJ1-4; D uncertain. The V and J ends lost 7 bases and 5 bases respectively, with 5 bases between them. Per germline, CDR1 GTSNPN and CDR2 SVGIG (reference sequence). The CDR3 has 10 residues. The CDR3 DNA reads TGTGCCTTCGCCAATGAAAAACTGTTTTTT. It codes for CAFANEKLFF.

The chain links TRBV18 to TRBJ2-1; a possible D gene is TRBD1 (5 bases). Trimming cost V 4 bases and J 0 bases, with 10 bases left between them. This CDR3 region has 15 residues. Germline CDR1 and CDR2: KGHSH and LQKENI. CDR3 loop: CASSRQPSSYNEQFF. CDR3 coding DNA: TGTGCCAGCTCACGACAGCCGAGCTCCTACAATGAGCAGTTCTTC.

In nucleotides, the CDR3 is TGCAGCGTTGAACAGGTCCACGAGCAGTACTTC. Translated, it gives CSVEQVHEQYF. The V and J genes are TRBV29-1 and TRBJ2-7; no reliable D call. CDR3 length: 11 residues. Germline V gene data show CDR1 as SQVTM and CDR2 as ANQGSEA. V was cut by 2 bases and J by 5 bases, with 7 bases left in between.

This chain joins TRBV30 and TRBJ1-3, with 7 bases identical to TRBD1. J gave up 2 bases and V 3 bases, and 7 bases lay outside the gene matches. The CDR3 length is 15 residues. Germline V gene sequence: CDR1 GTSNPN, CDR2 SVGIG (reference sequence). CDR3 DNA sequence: TGTGCCTGGAGAAGGGACAGACAGCCTGGAAACACCATATATTTT. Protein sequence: CAWRRDRQPGNTIYF.

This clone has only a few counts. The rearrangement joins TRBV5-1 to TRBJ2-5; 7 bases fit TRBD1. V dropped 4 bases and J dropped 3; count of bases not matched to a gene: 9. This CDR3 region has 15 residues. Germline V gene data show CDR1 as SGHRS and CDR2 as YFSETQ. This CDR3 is CASSTSGTAEETQYF. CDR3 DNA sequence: TGCGCCAGCAGCACCTCCGGGACAGCCGAAGAGACCCAGTACTTC.

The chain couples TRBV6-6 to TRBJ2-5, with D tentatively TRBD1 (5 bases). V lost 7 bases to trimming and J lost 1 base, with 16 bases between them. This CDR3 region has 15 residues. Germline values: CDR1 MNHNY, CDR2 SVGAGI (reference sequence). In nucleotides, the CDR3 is TGTGCCAGCACCCGAAATAGACAGTTCCAAGAGACCCAGTACTTC. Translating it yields CASTRNRQFQETQYF.

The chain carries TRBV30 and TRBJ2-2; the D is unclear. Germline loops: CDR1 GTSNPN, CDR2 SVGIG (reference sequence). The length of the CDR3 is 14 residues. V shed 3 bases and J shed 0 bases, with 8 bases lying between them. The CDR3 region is CAWRFLANTGELFF. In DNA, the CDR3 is TGTGCCTGGAGGTTCCTCGCGAACACCGGGGAGCTGTTTTTT.

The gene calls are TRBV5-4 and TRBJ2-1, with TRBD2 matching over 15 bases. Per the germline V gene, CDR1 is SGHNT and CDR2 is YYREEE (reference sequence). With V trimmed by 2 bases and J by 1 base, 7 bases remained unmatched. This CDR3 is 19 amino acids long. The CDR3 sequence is CASSFSGLAGGVSYNEQFF. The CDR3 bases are TGTGCCAGCAGCTTCTCGGGACTAGCGGGGGGAGTGTCCTACAATGAGCAGTTCTTC.